These 2 T cell receptor beta chains were all obtained from the same sample, sequenced in a study of OX40 agonist ivuxolimab in advanced cancers. Measured with immunoSEQ multiplex PCR; TCRdb has only the in-frame clones, and not every one. The table records 60,000 to 65,000 clones, under 95% of them present only once. The input for sequencing was CD4+ or CD8+ T cells sorted from blood, taken in a trial of the OX40 agonist ivuxolimab. The receptors here all came from an adult with an advanced solid tumor such as melanoma, head and neck, liver or kidney cancer.

V usage is TRBV7-2 and J usage is TRBJ2-1; 9 positions agree with TRBD1. The CDR3 covers 15 residues. After removal of 5 bases from V and 6 bases from J, the junction contained 8 bases not matched to a gene. Germline loops: CDR1 SGHTA, CDR2 FQGNSA. DNA of the CDR3: TGTGCCAGCAGCGTAGTCGGGGGACAGGGCAATGAGCAGTTCTTC. This codes for CASSVVGGQGNEQFF.

V gene TRBV6-5 combines with J gene TRBJ2-3; 9 nucleotides agree with TRBD2. V shed 7 bases and J 4 bases; nucleotides not matched to a gene: 9. The CDR3 covers 15 residues. Looked up from germline, CDR1 is MNHEY and CDR2 is SVGAGI. The CDR3 spells CASTPTSGWADTQYF. The CDR3 region has the DNA TGTGCCAGCACTCCTACTAGCGGGTGGGCAGATACGCAGTATTTT.